This paragraph covers one T cell receptor beta chain sequence. Per the original data handling: Quantification of nucleated cells was approximated via reference gene primer amplification. Measured with immunoSEQ multiplex PCR; TCRdb has only the in-frame clones, and not every one. V and J calls plus clone size are reproduced from that table; the DNA served to infer D and trimming. This sample yields about 68,000 clones, of which about nine tenths are seen a single time; 6.6% belongs to the top ten. This entry comes from a study of blood T cell repertoires in COVID-19. Whole-study context: Acute and convalescent COVID-19 samples came from the United States, Italy and Spain. In each case, the material was cDNA or gDNA derived from T cells, B-cell-depleted T cells, or PBMCs.

The CDR3 has 14 residues. The junction had 2 bases not matched to a gene; V was cut back by 5 bases and J by 3 bases. CDR1 is SGHDT and CDR2 is YYEEEE in the germline V gene. The sample comprised peripheral blood. The clonotype comes from a man aged 45-65 years with active COVID-19. The rearrangement links TRBV5-6 to TRBJ2-2, with TRBD2 identical over 9 bases. The CDR3 reads CASRKRGDTGELFF. Written as DNA, the CDR3 is TGTGCCAGCAGAAAGCGGGGGGACACCGGGGAGCTGTTTTTT.